Given below is one TCR beta chain in context. Its cognate antigen is unknown. The sample originates from a study of cytomegalovirus exposure and HLA in healthy donors. Whole-study findings and limits: The majority of CMV-associated TCR beta chains were reported as apparently HLA-restricted in a later analysis. The authors later linked a missense DCLRE1C variant to TCR beta V- and J-gene trimming.

Amplification used 60 Vbeta primers and 13 Jbeta primers. Profiled with immunoSEQ multiplex PCR; TCRdb holds only in-frame clones, not every one. Here the sample spans about 140,000 clones, over 60% being singletons. The germline CDR1 and CDR2 sequences are SGHDT and YYEEEE. CDR3 length equals 14 residues. V was trimmed by 4 bases and J by 0 bases, leaving 10 bases between them. Sequenced input: PBMCs. This chain uses TRBV5-6 with TRBJ2-5; D is unclear. The TCR originated in an older woman in good health and CMV-seronegative. DNA for the CDR3: TGTGCCAGCAGCCCTCTTCAGTACCAAGAGACCCAGTACTTC. Residues: CASSPLQYQETQYF.